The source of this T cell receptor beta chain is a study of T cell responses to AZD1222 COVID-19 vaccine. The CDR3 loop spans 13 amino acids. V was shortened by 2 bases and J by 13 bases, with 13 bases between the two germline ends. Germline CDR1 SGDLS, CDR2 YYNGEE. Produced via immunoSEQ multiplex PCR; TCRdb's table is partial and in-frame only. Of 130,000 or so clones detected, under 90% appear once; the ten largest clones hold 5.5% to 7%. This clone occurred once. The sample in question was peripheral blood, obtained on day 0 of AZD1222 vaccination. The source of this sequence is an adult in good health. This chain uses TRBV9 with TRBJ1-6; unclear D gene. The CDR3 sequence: CASSVEGTVPLHF. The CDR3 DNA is TGTGCCAGCAGCGTGGAGGGAACCGTTCCCCTCCACTTT.